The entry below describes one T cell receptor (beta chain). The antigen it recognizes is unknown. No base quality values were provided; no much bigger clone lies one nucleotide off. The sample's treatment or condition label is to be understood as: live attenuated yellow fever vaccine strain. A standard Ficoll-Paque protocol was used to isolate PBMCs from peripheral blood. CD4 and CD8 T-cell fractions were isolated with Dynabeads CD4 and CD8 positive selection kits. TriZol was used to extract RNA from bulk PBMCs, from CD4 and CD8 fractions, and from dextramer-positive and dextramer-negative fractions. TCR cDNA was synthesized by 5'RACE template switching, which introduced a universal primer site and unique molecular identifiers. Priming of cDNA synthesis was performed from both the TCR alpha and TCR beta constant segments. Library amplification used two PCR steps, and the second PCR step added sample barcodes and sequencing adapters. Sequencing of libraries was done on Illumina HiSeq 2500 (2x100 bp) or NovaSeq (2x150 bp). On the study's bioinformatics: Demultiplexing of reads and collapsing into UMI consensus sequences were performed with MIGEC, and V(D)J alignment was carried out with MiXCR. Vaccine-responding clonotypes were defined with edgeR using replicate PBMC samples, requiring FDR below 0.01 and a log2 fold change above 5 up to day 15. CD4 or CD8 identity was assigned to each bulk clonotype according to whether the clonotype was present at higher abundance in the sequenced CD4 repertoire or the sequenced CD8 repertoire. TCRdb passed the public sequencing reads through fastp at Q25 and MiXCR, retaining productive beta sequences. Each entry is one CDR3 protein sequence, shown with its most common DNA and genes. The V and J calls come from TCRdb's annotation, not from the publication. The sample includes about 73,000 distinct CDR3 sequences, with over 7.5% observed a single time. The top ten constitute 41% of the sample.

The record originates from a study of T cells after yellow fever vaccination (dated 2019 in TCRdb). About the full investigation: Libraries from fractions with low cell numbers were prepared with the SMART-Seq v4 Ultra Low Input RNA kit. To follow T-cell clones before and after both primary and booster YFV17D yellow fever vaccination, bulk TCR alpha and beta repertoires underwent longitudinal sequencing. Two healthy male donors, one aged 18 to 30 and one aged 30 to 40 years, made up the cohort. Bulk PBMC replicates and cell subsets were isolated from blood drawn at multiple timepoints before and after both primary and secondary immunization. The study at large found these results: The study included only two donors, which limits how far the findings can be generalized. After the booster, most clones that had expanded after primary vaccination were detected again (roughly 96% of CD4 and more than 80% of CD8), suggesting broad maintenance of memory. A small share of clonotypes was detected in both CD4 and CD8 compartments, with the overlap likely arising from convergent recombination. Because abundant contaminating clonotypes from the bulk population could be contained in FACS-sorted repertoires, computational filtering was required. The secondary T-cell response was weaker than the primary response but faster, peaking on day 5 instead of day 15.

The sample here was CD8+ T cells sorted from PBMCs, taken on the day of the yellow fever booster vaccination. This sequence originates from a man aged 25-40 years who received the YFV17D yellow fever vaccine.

The DNA sequence is TGTGCCAGCAGTCTCACCTCCCACGGGACTCGTCCCTACGAGCAGTACTTC. The resulting protein is CASSLTSHGTRPYEQYF. Recombination joined TRBV6-5 with TRBJ2-7, and the D gene may be TRBD2, 6 bases matching. Reading the germline V gene gives CDR1 MNHEY and CDR2 SVGAGI. The junction carries 22 bases between V and J, which are trimmed by 5 bases and 2 bases respectively. From its cysteine to its phenylalanine, the CDR3 spans 17 amino acids. Only CDR3 DNA remains: 51 bases, in frame from the first base.